These 7 T cell receptor beta chains were sequenced from one sample in a study of CXCR3-negative and CXCR3-positive naive CD8 T cells. Study-wide results and caveats: CXCR3-positive naive cells had TRB CDR3s that were more hydrophobic than CXCR3-negative naive cells had.

Libraries of TRB cDNA were made by 5' RACE and carried UMIs. TCRdb re-called the 5' RACE reads and shows each CDR3 protein once, DNA omitted. This sample contains 100,000 or so distinct CDR3 sequences. Antigen specificity for these receptors is unknown. Sequenced material: naive CXCR3+ CD8+ T cells from blood. Stated subset: CD45RO-CCR7+CD27+CD95- naive CD8+ T cells expressing CXCR3 (TNR3+). These receptors all stem from a human donor in good health. Some clones in this sample may be carry-over from other donors' samples.

V and J are TRBV5-1 and TRBJ2-5; TCRdb picks TRBD1, but there is no DNA to check that call. CDR3 length: 14 amino acids. CDR1 is SGHRS, CDR2 YFSETQ, per germline. CDR3: CASSWEGTQETQYF.

The J gene is TRBJ1-1, the V gene TRBV29-1. Per germline, CDR1 SQVTM and CDR2 ANQGSEA. This CDR3 has 13 amino acids. This CDR3 is CSVEDLENTEAFF.

The rearrangement joins TRBV7-6 to TRBJ2-2. Germline-derived CDR1 and CDR2 are SGHVS and FNYEAQ. The CDR3 has 15 amino acids. The CDR3 is CASSLNAVLAGELFF.

V usage is TRBV7-2 and J usage is TRBJ2-3; without DNA, the TCRdb call of TRBD2 cannot be checked. Per the germline V gene, CDR1 is SGHTA and CDR2 is FQGNSA. The CDR3 is 16 residues long. The CDR3 is CASTSGLAGVTDTQYF.

The rearrangement joins TRBV4-3 to TRBJ1-1; lacking DNA, the TRBD1 call made by TCRdb goes unchecked. Germline V gene data show CDR1 as LGHNA and CDR2 as YSLEER. This CDR3 has 14 residues. The CDR3 loop reads CASSQGRENTEAFF.

This chain links TRBV28 with TRBJ2-6. The CDR3 consists of 15 residues. Germline CDR1 and CDR2: MDHEN and SYDVKM. The CDR3 reads CASSPPRSGANVLTF.

The chain joins TRBV28 to TRBJ2-1. The CDR3 is made up of 13 amino acids. The V gene's germline CDR1 is MDHEN and CDR2 SYDVKM. The CDR3 loop reads CASNFAGYNEQFF.